One sample yielded the 7 T cell receptor beta chains listed below, sequenced in a study of blood T cell repertoires in COVID-19. Profiling relied on immunoSEQ multiplex PCR, and the TCRdb table lists in-frame clones only, not all of them. This table holds around 80,000 clones, around four fifths found once. The material sequenced was peripheral blood. The receptors come from a human donor in a cohort sampled during active COVID-19.

A few counts support this clone. The gene calls are TRBV28 and TRBJ1-2; the D is unclear. V was clipped by 6 bases and J by 9 bases, with 11 bases between them. The CDR3 extends over 11 amino acids. From germline, CDR1 is MDHEN and CDR2 SYDVKM. CDR3 sequence: CASRSRDSYTF. The CDR3 DNA is TGTGCCAGCAGATCGAGGGATAGCTACACCTTC.

The chain employs TRBV7-9 and TRBJ2-7; D possibly corresponds to TRBD2 (5 bases). The CDR3 has 12 residues. Per germline, CDR1 SEHNR and CDR2 FQNEAQ (reference sequence). The V gene lost 1 base and the J gene lost 7 bases, with 8 bases spanning the gap. The CDR3 nucleotides are TGTGCCAGCAGCTTAGGTGGCGGGGAGCAGTACTTC. Its protein is CASSLGGGEQYF.

A single count supports this clone. The chain recombines TRBV7-6 with TRBJ2-3, with 9 bases identical to TRBD2. The CDR3 contains 15 residues. V was clipped by 5 bases and J by 6 bases; unmatched bases: 9. The V gene's germline CDR1 is SGHVS and CDR2 FNYEAQ. The CDR3 DNA is TGTGCCAGCAGCCCCGGGACTAGCATTTGGGATACGCAGTATTTT. This encodes CASSPGTSIWDTQYF.

The V and J genes are TRBV5-1 and TRBJ1-5, with D perhaps matching TRBD1 (6 bases). Germline assignment: CDR1 SGHRS and CDR2 YFSETQ. The CDR3 is 17 residues long. Trimming took 0 bases from V and 5 from J, leaving 18 bases between them. CDR3 region: CASSLGGGGSTDQPQHF. As DNA, the CDR3 is TGCGCCAGCAGCTTGGGGGGCGGGGGCTCCACGGATCAGCCCCAGCATTTT.

The J gene is TRBJ1-1, the V gene TRBV6-5, with 10 bases matching TRBD1. There are 15 residues in the CDR3. Trimming removed 4 bases from V and 5 bases from J; junction bases left unmatched: 7. The germline CDR1 and CDR2 sequences are MNHEY and SVGAGI. CDR3 DNA sequence: TGTGCCAGCAGTTCTCCCGGGACAGGGGAGACTGAAGCTTTCTTT. It translates to CASSSPGTGETEAFF.

This chain connects TRBV5-1 to TRBJ2-7; the match to TRBD1 covers 7 bases. V gave up 3 bases and J gave up 3 bases; unmatched junction bases: 12. Germline V gene data show CDR1 as SGHRS and CDR2 as YFSETQ. The CDR3 sequence is 16 residues long. CDR3 protein: CASSSRGGQAYYEQYF. CDR3 bases: TGCGCCAGCAGCTCTAGGGGCGGACAGGCCTACTACGAGCAGTACTTC.

This clone was seen more than once but under ten times. J is TRBJ2-3 and V is TRBV28; D gene unclear. Per germline, CDR1 MDHEN and CDR2 SYDVKM. The CDR3 runs to 11 residues. Trimming pared 7 bases from V and 3 bases from J, leaving 5 bases between. CDR3 sequence reads: CASTTTDTQYF. The DNA of the CDR3 is TGTGCCAGCACGACTACAGATACGCAGTATTTT. The full variable domain, with the rest looked up from reference TRBV28 and TRBJ2-3, is DVKVTQSSRYLVKRTGEKVFLECVQDMDHENMFWYRQDPGLGLRLIYFSYDVKMKEKGDIPEGYSVSREKKERFSLILESASTNQTSMYLCASTTTDTQYFGPGTRLTVL.